This TCR beta chain was identified during a study of graft-versus-host responses after intestinal transplantation. Study information: Each transplant was multivisceral, liver-intestinal, or isolated intestinal.

The CDR3 has 14 residues. Germline V gene lookup returns CDR1 MNHNY and CDR2 SVGAGI (reference sequence). V lost 0 bases and J 0 bases, leaving 5 bases between the germline ends. The protocol was immunoSEQ multiplex PCR, while the TCRdb copy is restricted to in-frame clones and leaves out a portion. Seen here are about 5,000 clones, around three quarters observed once, and the top ten hold more than 30%. Remarks on this clone: What it recognizes is unknown.

Findings of the study overall: Peak levels of circulating GvH clones tracked with early post-transplant HvG declines. Allografts of one patient group, those with graft-donor T cell macrochimerism, had high graft-versus-host to host-versus-graft clonal ratios. The authors found GvH clones in recipient marrow, some appearing first in ileum or blood.

The rearrangement uses TRBV6-6 and TRBJ1-1; D remains ambiguous. The sample in question was PBMCs, obtained roughly 320 days after intestinal transplant. This TCR derives from a human patient who received an intestinal transplant, so some T cells may come from the graft donor. DNA of the CDR3: TGTGCCAGCAGTTACTCTTTGGTGAACACTGAAGCTTTCTTT. Translation gives CASSYSLVNTEAFF.